This T cell receptor (beta chain) was profiled in a study of molecular identifiers for immune sequencing clone quantification. General study points: Clones of above 20 RNA copies carried over 97% of effector molecules; in naive cells they carried under 1%.

As for this clonotype: Its matching antigen is unknown.

With 10%, 30% or 50% of RNA, roughly 17,000 to 1,000,000 naive CD8 T cells were sequenced. TCRdb processed the PCR reads anew with MiXCR; each CDR3 protein has one entry. The sample has about 510,000 distinct CDR3 sequences, 20% to 25% seen once; the top ten hold roughly 0.81%. Germline V lookup: CDR1 SNHLY, CDR2 FYNNEI. This CDR3 is built from 17 residues. J lost 4 bases, V lost 6 bases, and 15 bases had no gene match. Sample: naive CD8+ T cells from blood, with Jurkat cell RNA spiked in. Sample subset: FACS-sorted CD8+CD4-CCR7+CD45RA+ naive T cells. The chain recombines TRBV2 with TRBJ2-7, with 10 bases that match TRBD1. This sequence originates from a human donor in good health. Some libraries in this study had Jurkat cell RNA spiked in. DNA for the CDR3: TGTGCCAGCAGCCTGGACAGGGGGTTCGGTTTATCTTACGAGCAGTACTTC. Translating gives CASSLDRGFGLSYEQYF.